This T cell receptor (beta chain) was sequenced in a study of human T cells and chemical hapten exposure. Turning to the study itself: Weekly diphenylcyclopropenone doses were given to patients' scalps across the roughly 25-week study. Study-wide points: Donors in the study had alopecia, meaning their immune response may differ from healthy people's.

There are many counts of this clonotype. What it binds is unknown. Single cDNA molecules in the library carried unique molecular identifiers attached during preparation. TCRdb passed the RACE reads through MiXCR, listing each CDR3 protein once. Found here are 370,000 or so distinct CDR3 sequences, around 5% of them singletons; the top ten hold about 2.1%. Time point indicated: patch test 1, 2 weeks after DPC sensitization. Treatment in this sample: therapeutic diphenylcyclopropenone sensitization with weekly scalp DPC. Alopecia patients deemed DPC-suitable, aged 18 to 70, excluding pregnancy. V was shortened by 6 bases and J by 3 bases, with 14 bases between the two germline ends. Looked up from germline, CDR1 is SEHNR and CDR2 is FQNEAQ (reference sequence). The CDR3 runs 15 residues.

This rearrangement joins TRBV7-9 to TRBJ1-4; tentative D call: TRBD1 (6 bases). The sample in question was whole blood, obtained in connection with sensitization to the hapten diphenylcyclopropenone (DPC). The sequence was obtained from a woman in her forties or fifties with alopecia areata. Some clones in this sample may be carry-over from other donors' samples. The CDR3 nucleotides are TGTGCCAGCAGATCCGACAGGCACGCTAATGAAAAACTGTTTTTT. This encodes CASRSDRHANEKLFF.